Described below is a single T cell receptor beta chain sequence and its context. The antigen is undetermined. Compared with germline, one end of the junction differs, possibly owing to a read error. TCRdb itself ran the multiplex PCR reads through MiXCR, one entry per CDR3 protein. Here the sample spans tens of thousands of distinct CDR3 sequences, roughly 57% being singletons. This sample is drawn from a study of breast tumors, draining lymph nodes, adjacent tissues. The CDR3 has 16 residues. CDR1 and CDR2 (germline): SGHTA, FQGNSA. Regarding the study as a whole: Most tumor T cells seemingly derive from lymph node, then expand in tumor. Tumor repertoires ranked between lymph nodes and nontumor tissue in diversity, with V and J gene preferences. Luminal-like breast cancer showed significantly greater tumor-nontumor repertoire similarity than basal-like breast cancer did. Data only fit, rather than demonstrated, lymph node origin of most tumor T cells.

This sequence originates from a female donor with breast cancer. Some clones in this sample may be carry-over from other donors' samples. This chain links TRBV7-2 with TRBJ1-2; D uncertain. The specimen was breast tumor tissue. The CDR3: CASSQDATDTNYGYTF. DNA for the CDR3: TGCGCCAGCAGCCAAGATGCGACGGATACTAACTATGGCTACACCTTC.